This is a list of T cell receptor beta chains from one sample in a study of shared clonotypes between healthy human individuals. TCRdb's table, derived via immunoSEQ multiplex PCR, lists solely in-frame clones and lacks some. Found here are some 2,500,000 clones, 92% of them singletons; the top ten hold around 0.35%. The material sequenced was naive CD4+ T cells from PBMCs. Receptors were obtained from a young man in good health. Some clones in this sample may be carry-over from other donors' samples. Each CDR3 is given with its conserved first and last residue. D genes are given only for firm matches. Only some rows state a clone size, as once, few, many or a class for expanded clones.

V: TRBV19
size: -
D: -
J: TRBJ2-3
DNA: TGTGCCACCACCTCAGCCAGGGTGGGCACAGATACGCAGTATTTT
CDR3: CATTSARVGTDTQYF

V: TRBV5-1
size: -
D: -
J: TRBJ2-5
DNA: TGCGCCAGCAGCCCCCTACAGGGAGTGGGGCAAGAGACCCAGTACTTC
CDR3: CASSPLQGVGQETQYF

V: TRBV5-1
size: -
D: TRBD2
J: TRBJ2-7
DNA: TGCGCCAGCAGCTCCAGAGTACTAACTAGCGGGAGGTACGAGCAGTACTTC
CDR3: CASSSRVLTSGRYEQYF

V: TRBV28
size: -
D: -
J: TRBJ1-5
DNA: TGTGCCAGCAGTTTAGGGTGGGACCGGCAGCCCCAGCATTTT
CDR3: CASSLGWDRQPQHF

V: TRBV18
size: -
D: TRBD2
J: TRBJ2-3
DNA: TGTGCCAGCTCATCAAGGGGAGGGCCTAGCACAGATACGCAGTATTTT
CDR3: CASSSRGGPSTDTQYF

V: TRBV6-1
size: -
D: -
J: TRBJ1-2
DNA: TGTGCCAGCAGCCAAGGGAGCAACTATGGCTACACCTTC
CDR3: CASSQGSNYGYTF

V: TRBV7-2
size: -
D: TRBD2
J: TRBJ2-3
DNA: TGTGCCAGCAGCTCGCCAACAACTAGCGGAGGCACAGATACGCAGTATTTT
CDR3: CASSSPTTSGGTDTQYF

V: TRBV9
size: -
D: -
J: TRBJ2-1
DNA: TGTGCCAGCAGCGAAAGAGGGGGCTACAATGAGCAGTTCTTC
CDR3: CASSERGGYNEQFF

V: TRBV29-1
size: -
D: TRBD1
J: TRBJ1-3
DNA: TGCAGCGTTAGGGGGCTGGCTGGAAACACCATATATTTT
CDR3: CSVRGLAGNTIYF

V: TRBV5-8
size: -
D: TRBD2
J: TRBJ2-1
DNA: TGTGCCAGCAGCGTGGGATTGACTAGCGGGAGTCATGAGCAGTTCTTC
CDR3: CASSVGLTSGSHEQFF

V: TRBV13
size: -
D: -
J: TRBJ2-2
DNA: TGTGCCAGCAGCTTTACAGCCTCGAACACCGGGGAGCTGTTTTTT
CDR3: CASSFTASNTGELFF

V: TRBV7-9
size: once
D: -
J: TRBJ2-2
DNA: TGTGCCAGTATCGGAGGGAACACCGGGGAGCTGTTTTTT
CDR3: CASIGGNTGELFF

V: TRBV11-2
size: -
D: -
J: TRBJ1-6
DNA: TGTGCCAGCAGCCCGGACAGAAATTCACCCCTCCACTTT
CDR3: CASSPDRNSPLHF

V: TRBV28
size: -
D: TRBD1
J: TRBJ2-7
DNA: TGTGCCAGCAGTTTAGTGGGGACAGCTTACGAGCAGTACTTC
CDR3: CASSLVGTAYEQYF

V: TRBV6-4
size: -
D: -
J: TRBJ2-3
DNA: TGTGCCAGCAGATCGGTCGCTTGGGGGCCGTCTAATACGCAGTATTTT
CDR3: CASRSVAWGPSNTQYF

V: TRBV4-3
size: -
D: TRBD2
J: TRBJ2-2
DNA: TGCGCCAGCAGCCCCGGAGGAGCGGGAGGGTTGTACACCGGGGAGCTGTTTTTT
CDR3: CASSPGGAGGLYTGELFF

V: TRBV11-1
size: -
D: TRBD2
J: TRBJ2-5
DNA: TGTGCCAGCAGCTCTCGGGGAGGGGCGGAGACCCAGTACTTC
CDR3: CASSSRGGAETQYF

V: TRBV4-2
size: -
D: -
J: TRBJ1-4
DNA: TGTGCCAGCAGCCAAGTAAGGGGGGGGACGTCAACTAATGAAAAACTGTTTTTT
CDR3: CASSQVRGGTSTNEKLFF

V: TRBV5-8
size: -
D: -
J: TRBJ1-4
DNA: TGTGCCAGCAGCTTGGGGATTTCAACTAATGAAAAACTGTTTTTT
CDR3: CASSLGISTNEKLFF

V: TRBV2
size: -
D: -
J: TRBJ1-5
DNA: TGTGCCAGCAGTGAAGACAGTATGCCCAATCAGCCCCAGCATTTT
CDR3: CASSEDSMPNQPQHF